This TCR beta chain originates from a study of blood T cell repertoires in COVID-19. Background on the study: In each case, the material was cDNA or gDNA derived from T cells, B-cell-depleted T cells, or PBMCs.

The protocol was immunoSEQ multiplex PCR, while the TCRdb copy is restricted to in-frame clones and leaves out a portion. The table includes hundreds of thousands of clones, roughly 85% detected once. Sequenced sample: PBMCs or T cells enriched from blood (not recorded which). This clonotype was obtained from a woman aged 45-59 years with acute COVID-19.

Written as DNA, the CDR3 is TGTGCCAGTACCTACGGGCGGGGGGACACTGAAGCTTTCTTT. Residues: CASTYGRGDTEAFF. The genes are TRBV19 and TRBJ1-1, with D possibly matching TRBD1 (5 bases). The V end lost 7 bases, the J end lost 3 bases, and 15 bases lay between the germline ends. CDR3 length: 14 amino acids. From germline, CDR1 is LNHDA and CDR2 SQIVND (reference sequence). Full variable domain (remainder filled in from reference TRBV19 and TRBJ1-1): DGGITQSPKYLFRKEGQNVTLSCEQNLNHDAMYWYRQDPGQGLRLIYYSQIVNDFQKGDIAEGYSVSREKKESFPLTVTSAQKNPTAFYLCASTYGRGDTEAFFGQGTRLTVV.